These 21 T cell receptor beta chains came from one sample sequenced in a study of cytomegalovirus exposure and HLA in healthy donors. This PCR relied on a set of 60 Vbeta primers and 13 Jbeta primers. Repertoires were generated with immunoSEQ multiplex PCR, while TCRdb's copy carries only in-frame clones and drops some. The table has roughly 89,000 clones, 75% to 85% seen once; the top ten hold approximately 2%. The sample was PBMCs. The receptor set was obtained from a man between 18 and 29 years old in good health and CMV-seronegative.

This clone occurred a few times. The V and J genes are TRBV5-8 and TRBJ2-2; D may be TRBD2 (6 bases). Germline V gives CDR1 SGHTS, CDR2 YDEGEE. Trimming stripped 2 bases from V and 7 bases from J, with 12 bases between. This CDR3 region has 14 residues. CDR3 bases: TGTGCCAGCAGCTTTCTGGGACTTCTCGGGGAGCTGTTTTTT. Protein product: CASSFLGLLGELFF. Full variable domain (rest looked up from reference TRBV5-8 and TRBJ2-2): EAGVTQSPTHLIKTRGQQATLRCSPISGHTSVYWYQQALGLGLQFLLWYDEGEERNRGNFPPRFSGRQFPNYSSELNVNALELEDSALYLCASSFLGLLGELFFGEGSRLTVL.

This clone was seen a single time. V usage is TRBV5-3 and J usage is TRBJ1-2; 7 bases map to TRBD1. TRBV5-3 falls under the ORF class, with uncertain function. Losses at the gene ends were 4 bases for V and 6 bases for J; bases not matched to a gene: 9. The CDR3 totals 14 residues. In DNA, the CDR3 is TGTGCCAGAAGCGGGGGGACAGCTATCCATGGCTACACCTTC. This codes for CARSGGTAIHGYTF.

V is TRBV21-1 and J is TRBJ1-5; TRBD1, the table's D call, lacks a check against the DNA. TRBV21-1 is deemed a pseudogene. The CDR3 totals 16 residues. CDR3 DNA: TGTGCCAGCACCAGAAAGGGGCAGCATAGCAATCAGCCCCAGCATTTT. This sequence encodes CASTRKGQHSNQPQHF.

This chain uses TRBV6-5 with TRBJ2-7, with D unclear. Germline V CDR1 and CDR2: MNHEY, SVGAGI. The V end lost 2 bases, the J end lost 0 bases, and 5 bases lay between the germline ends. CDR3 length equals 13 residues. CDR3 in amino acids: CASSYTSSYEQYF. The CDR3 DNA follows: TGTGCCAGCAGTTACACCAGCTCCTACGAGCAGTACTTC.

CDR3 sequence: CASSARQSGNTIYF. In nucleotides, the CDR3 is TGTGCCAGCAGCGCCAGACAGTCTGGAAACACCATATATTTT. The chain combines TRBV5-6 with TRBJ1-3, with a weak D call TRBD1 (5 bases). CDR1 and CDR2 from the germline V gene are SGHDT and YYEEEE. This CDR3 contains 14 residues. Trimming removed 4 bases at V and 1 base at J, with 9 bases between. Based on the CDR3 plus reference TRBV5-6 and TRBJ1-3, the full variable domain is DAGVTQSPTHLIKTRGQQVTLRCSPKSGHDTVSWYQQALGQGPQFIFQYYEEEERQRGNFPDRFSGHQFPNYSSELNVNALLLGDSALYLCASSARQSGNTIYFGEGSWLTVV.

The J gene is TRBJ2-4, the V gene TRBV9; TRBD1 matches 8 bases. Looked up from germline, CDR1 is SGDLS and CDR2 is YYNGEE. The CDR3 contains 21 residues. V dropped 3 bases and J dropped 0; count of bases not matched to a gene: 20. DNA for the CDR3: TGTGCCAGCAGCGAGTCTCCAGGACAGGGCGAAATTCCTTTAGCCAAAAACATTCAGTACTTC. Residues: CASSESPGQGEIPLAKNIQYF.

V gene TRBV19 combines with J gene TRBJ1-2; D is perhaps TRBD1 (5 bases). Germline values: CDR1 LNHDA, CDR2 SQIVND (reference sequence). The V end lost 5 bases, the J end lost 8 bases, and 15 bases lay between the germline ends. CDR3 length equals 13 residues. CDR3 sequence reads: CASSPGPGEGYTF. The CDR3 DNA sequence: TGTGCCAGTAGTCCCGGGCCGGGGGAAGGCTACACCTTC.

The J gene is TRBJ2-1, the V gene TRBV9; 11 nucleotides align to TRBD2. This CDR3 contains 18 residues. Germline CDR1 SGDLS, CDR2 YYNGEE. V shed 1 base, J shed 3 bases, and the junction held 9 bases outside the gene matches. The CDR3 coding sequence is TGTGCCAGCAGCGTACTGGCACCTAGCGGGGGGATCTACAATGAGCAGTTCTTC. Its translation: CASSVLAPSGGIYNEQFF.

This chain connects TRBV10-3 to TRBJ2-2; 8 bases are a match to TRBD1. CDR1 ENHRY and CDR2 SYGVKD come from the germline V gene. V was clipped by 6 bases and J by 6 bases; unmatched bases: 12. CDR3 length: 16 residues. The CDR3 protein is CAIRAVTGVGPGELFF. CDR3 coding DNA: TGTGCCATCAGGGCCGTGACAGGGGTTGGTCCCGGGGAGCTGTTTTTT.

This chain connects TRBV30 to TRBJ1-6, with 8 positions matching TRBD1. The CDR3 covers 13 residues. Germline CDR1 is GTSNPN and CDR2 is SVGIG (reference sequence). Trimming took 4 bases from V and 7 from J; bases not matched to a gene: 3. The CDR3 protein is CAWTGGLNSPLHF. The CDR3, as DNA: TGTGCCTGGACAGGGGGCCTCAATTCACCCCTCCACTTT.

The chain is built from TRBV2 and TRBJ1-5, with 9 positions matching TRBD1. CDR3 length: 15 amino acids. CDR1 and CDR2 from the germline V gene are SNHLY and FYNNEI. V trimming: 6 bases; J trimming: 3 bases; junction bases outside the gene matches: 6. The CDR3 region is CASRIDRGNNQPQHF. As DNA, the CDR3 is TGTGCCAGCAGAATAGACAGGGGGAACAATCAGCCCCAGCATTTT.

V usage is TRBV18 and J usage is TRBJ2-6; 7 bases match TRBD1. V shed 4 bases and J 1 base; nucleotides not matched to a gene: 7. CDR3 size: 17 residues. Per the germline V gene, CDR1 is KGHSH and CDR2 is LQKENI. CDR3 residues: CASSREGAGSGANVLTF. The CDR3 bases are TGTGCCAGCTCACGCGAGGGGGCTGGGTCTGGGGCCAACGTCCTGACTTTC.

This clone was observed a single time. The chain uses TRBV19 and TRBJ1-2; TRBD1 agrees at 7 bases. The V gene end was trimmed by 6 bases and the J gene end by 0 bases; junction bases not matched to a gene: 13. The CDR3 runs 17 residues. The germline V gene has CDR1 LNHDA and CDR2 SQIVND (reference sequence). The CDR3: CASRPGGQIFTNYGYTF. Written as DNA, the CDR3 is TGTGCCAGTAGGCCAGGGGGACAGATATTTACTAACTATGGCTACACCTTC.

The rearrangement joins TRBV30 to TRBJ2-3, with D possibly being TRBD1 (6 bases). The V gene's germline CDR1 is GTSNPN and CDR2 SVGIG (reference sequence). This CDR3 is built from 14 residues. Trimming took 7 bases from V and 0 from J, leaving 14 bases between them. CDR3: CAYSTGPSTDTQYF. Here the CDR3 DNA reads TGTGCCTACTCGACAGGTCCTAGCACAGATACGCAGTATTTT.

In regard to this clone: The CDR3 end shows no conserved phenylalanine or tryptophan, and so a read error is likely. V gene TRBV9 combines with J gene TRBJ1-6, with 10 bases matching TRBD1. This CDR3 is 18 amino acids long. V shed 0 bases, J shed 1 base, and the junction held 4 bases outside the gene matches. The germline V gene has CDR1 SGDLS and CDR2 YYNGEE. The CDR3 is CASSVGTGGLSYNSPLHV. The CDR3 region has the DNA TGTGCCAGCAGCGTAGGGACAGGGGGTTTGTCCTATAATTCACCCCTCCACGTT.

The chain links TRBV6-6 to TRBJ2-2; 11 positions agree with TRBD2. CDR1 is MNHNY and CDR2 is SVGAGI in the germline V gene (reference sequence). J was trimmed by 4 bases and V by 5 bases; bases with no gene match: 3. The CDR3 is 15 amino acids. Here the CDR3 DNA reads TGTGCCAGCAGTCTTCTAGCGGGGGGCACCGGGGAGCTGTTTTTT. Protein product: CASSLLAGGTGELFF.

This rearrangement joins TRBV5-1 to TRBJ1-1; D gene unclear. This CDR3 is built from 15 residues. Germline values: CDR1 SGHRS, CDR2 YFSETQ. The ends were cut back, 0 bases at V and 0 bases at J, with 9 bases in the middle. The CDR3: CASSLVWPMNTEAFF. In DNA form, the CDR3 reads TGCGCCAGCAGCTTGGTGTGGCCCATGAACACTGAAGCTTTCTTT.

The rearrangement uses TRBV5-1 and TRBJ2-7, with TRBD1 matching over 12 bases. Losses at the gene ends were 5 bases for V and 7 bases for J; bases not matched to a gene: 13. This CDR3 is built from 16 residues. Germline CDR1 and CDR2: SGHRS and YFSETQ. The CDR3 loop reads CASRANLGDRGPEQYF. The CDR3 nucleotides are TGCGCCAGCAGGGCCAACCTGGGGGACAGGGGGCCAGAGCAGTACTTC.

V gene TRBV9 combines with J gene TRBJ2-7; 8 nucleotides agree with TRBD2. V was pared by 4 bases and J by 3 bases, with 3 bases of the junction left unmatched. The CDR3 has 13 amino acids. Germline CDR1 reads SGDLS; CDR2 reads YYNGEE. The CDR3 here is CASSPAGGYEQYF. The CDR3 bases are TGTGCCAGCAGCCCCGCGGGGGGCTACGAGCAGTACTTC.

The chain joins TRBV6-5 to TRBJ1-1; the D gene is possibly TRBD1 (6 bases). In germline, CDR1 is MNHEY, CDR2 SVGAGI. Trimming took 7 bases from V and 1 from J, leaving 16 bases between them. The CDR3 loop spans 15 amino acids. The CDR3 protein is CASTHQGGGNTEAFF. In nucleotides, the CDR3 is TGTGCCAGCACCCATCAAGGGGGGGGGAACACTGAAGCTTTCTTT.

The chain employs TRBV7-9 and TRBJ1-2, with D possibly TRBD1 on 6 matching bases. The ends were cut back, 5 bases at V and 6 bases at J, with 10 bases in the middle. The CDR3 is made up of 12 amino acids. CDR1 is SEHNR and CDR2 is FQNEAQ in the germline V gene (reference sequence). This chain's CDR3 is CASSPQGDGYTF. CDR3 DNA sequence: TGTGCCAGCAGCCCACAGGGAGATGGCTACACCTTC.